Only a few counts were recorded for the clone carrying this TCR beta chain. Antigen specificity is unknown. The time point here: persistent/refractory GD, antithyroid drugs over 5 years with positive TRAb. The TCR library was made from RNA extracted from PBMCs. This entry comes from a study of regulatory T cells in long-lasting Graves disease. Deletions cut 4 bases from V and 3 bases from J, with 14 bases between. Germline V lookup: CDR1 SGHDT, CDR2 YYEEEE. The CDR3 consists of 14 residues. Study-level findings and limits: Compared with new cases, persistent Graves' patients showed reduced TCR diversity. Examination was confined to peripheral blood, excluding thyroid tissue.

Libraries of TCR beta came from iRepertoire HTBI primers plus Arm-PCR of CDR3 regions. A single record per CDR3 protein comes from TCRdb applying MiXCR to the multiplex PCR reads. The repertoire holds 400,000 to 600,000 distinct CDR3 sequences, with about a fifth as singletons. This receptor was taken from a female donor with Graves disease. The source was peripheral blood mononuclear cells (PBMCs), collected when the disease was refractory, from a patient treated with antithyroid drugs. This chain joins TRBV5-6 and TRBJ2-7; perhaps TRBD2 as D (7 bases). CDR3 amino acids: CASSQGGGNYEQYF. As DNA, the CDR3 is TGTGCCAGCAGCCAAGGGGGGGGGAACTACGAGCAGTACTTC.